This TCR beta chain emerged from a study of cytotoxic CD8 clonotypes in ibrutinib-treated CLL. About the study: Mean values per sample were 250,000 to 300,000 productive templates and 93,000 or so productive rearrangements. General study points: Clonality increased at ibrutinib response, then returned toward baseline at progression.

Assay: immunoSEQ multiplex PCR; the TCRdb copy retains only in-frame clones and omits some. The data hold approximately 350,000 clones, with 60% to 80% observed a single time. The sample holds one count of this clone. Its antigen is as yet unknown. The sample was PBMCs, taken after 36 months of ibrutinib treatment. The sequence was obtained from a human donor with chronic lymphocytic leukemia.

CDR3 nucleotides: TGTGCCAGCACCCCCAACACAAAGCAAGTCACTGAAGCTTTCTTT. Amino acids: CASTPNTKQVTEAFF. V gene TRBV6-6 combines with J gene TRBJ1-1; D is unclear. Germline values: CDR1 MNHNY, CDR2 SVGAGI (reference sequence). Trimming took off 7 bases at V and 4 bases at J, with 19 bases between the two ends. This CDR3 is 15 amino acids long.